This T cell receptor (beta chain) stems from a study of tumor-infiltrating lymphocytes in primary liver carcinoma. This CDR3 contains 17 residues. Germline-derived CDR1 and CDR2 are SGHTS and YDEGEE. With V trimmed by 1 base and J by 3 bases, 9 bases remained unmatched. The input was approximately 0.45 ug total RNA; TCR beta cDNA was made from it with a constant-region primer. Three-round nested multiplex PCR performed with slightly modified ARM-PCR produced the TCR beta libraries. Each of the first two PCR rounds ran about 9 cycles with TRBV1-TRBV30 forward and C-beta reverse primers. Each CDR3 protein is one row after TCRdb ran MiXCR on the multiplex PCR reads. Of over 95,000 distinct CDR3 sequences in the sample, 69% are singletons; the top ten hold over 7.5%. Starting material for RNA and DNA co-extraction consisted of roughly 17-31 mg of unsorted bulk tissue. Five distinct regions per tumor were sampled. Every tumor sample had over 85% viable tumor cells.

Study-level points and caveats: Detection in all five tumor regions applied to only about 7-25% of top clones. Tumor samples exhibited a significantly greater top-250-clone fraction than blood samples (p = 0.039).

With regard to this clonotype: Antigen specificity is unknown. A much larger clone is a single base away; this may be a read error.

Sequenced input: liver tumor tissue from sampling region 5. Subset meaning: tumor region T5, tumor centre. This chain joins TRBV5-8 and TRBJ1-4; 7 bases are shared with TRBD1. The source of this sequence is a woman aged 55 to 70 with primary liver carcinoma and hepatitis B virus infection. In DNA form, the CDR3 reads TGTGCCAGCAGCTTGAGGGGGCTAGCGACGTCTAATGAAAAACTGTTTTTT. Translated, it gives CASSLRGLATSNEKLFF.